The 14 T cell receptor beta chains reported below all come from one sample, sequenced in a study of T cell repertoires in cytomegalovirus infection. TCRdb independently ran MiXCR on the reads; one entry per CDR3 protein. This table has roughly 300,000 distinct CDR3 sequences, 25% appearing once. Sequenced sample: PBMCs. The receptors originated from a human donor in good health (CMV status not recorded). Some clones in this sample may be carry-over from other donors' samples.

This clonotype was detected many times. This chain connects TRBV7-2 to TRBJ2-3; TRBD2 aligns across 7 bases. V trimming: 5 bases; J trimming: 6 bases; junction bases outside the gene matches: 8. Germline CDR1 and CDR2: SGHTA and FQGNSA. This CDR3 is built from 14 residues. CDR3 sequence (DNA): TGTGCCAGCAGCGTAAACCAGGGAGGGGATACGCAGTATTTT. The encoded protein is CASSVNQGGDTQYF.

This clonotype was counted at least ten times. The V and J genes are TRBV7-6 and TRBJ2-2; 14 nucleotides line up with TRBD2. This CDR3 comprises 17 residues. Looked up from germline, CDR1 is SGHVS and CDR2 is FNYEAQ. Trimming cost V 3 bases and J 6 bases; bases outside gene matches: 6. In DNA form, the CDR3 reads TGTGCCAGCAGCTTTATGGGACTAGCGGGAGAGGCCGGGGAGCTGTTTTTT. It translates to CASSFMGLAGEAGELFF. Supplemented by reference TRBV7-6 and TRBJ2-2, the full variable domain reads GAGVSQSPRYKVTKRGQDVALRCDPISGHVSLYWYRQALGQGPEFLTYFNYEAQQDKSGLPNDRFSAERPEGSISTLTIQRTEQRDSAMYRCASSFMGLAGEAGELFFGEGSRLTVL.

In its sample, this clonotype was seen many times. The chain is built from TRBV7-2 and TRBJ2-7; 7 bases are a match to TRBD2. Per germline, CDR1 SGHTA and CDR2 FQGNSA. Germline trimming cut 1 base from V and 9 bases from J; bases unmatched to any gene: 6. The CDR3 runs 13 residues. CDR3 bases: TGTGCCAGCAGCTTAGGGGGCGGGAGTTTGCAGTACTTC. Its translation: CASSLGGGSLQYF. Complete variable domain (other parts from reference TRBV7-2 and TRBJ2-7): GAGVSQSPSNKVTEKGKDVELRCDPISGHTALYWYRQSLGQGLEFLIYFQGNSAPDKSGLPSDRFSAERTGGSVSTLTIQRTQQEDSAVYLCASSLGGGSLQYFGPGTRLTVT.

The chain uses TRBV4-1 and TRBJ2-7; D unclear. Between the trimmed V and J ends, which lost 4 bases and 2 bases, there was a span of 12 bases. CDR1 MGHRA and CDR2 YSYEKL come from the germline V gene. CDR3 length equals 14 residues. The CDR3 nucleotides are TGCGCCAGCAGCCTTCTCCTCGGCCCCTACGAGCAGTACTTC. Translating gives CASSLLLGPYEQYF.

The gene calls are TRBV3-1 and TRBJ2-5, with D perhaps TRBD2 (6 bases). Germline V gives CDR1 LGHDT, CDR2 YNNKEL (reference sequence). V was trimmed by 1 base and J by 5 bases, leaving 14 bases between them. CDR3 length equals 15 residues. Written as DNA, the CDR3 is TGTGCCAGCAGCCAAGCGTGGGCAGCGGGTGAGACCCAGTACTTC. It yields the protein CASSQAWAAGETQYF.

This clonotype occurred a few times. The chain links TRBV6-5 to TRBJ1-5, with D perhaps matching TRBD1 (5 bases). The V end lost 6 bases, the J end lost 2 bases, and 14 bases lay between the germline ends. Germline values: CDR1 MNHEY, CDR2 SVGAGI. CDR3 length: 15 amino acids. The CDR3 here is CASREGTTGNQPQHF. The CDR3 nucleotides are TGTGCCAGCAGAGAAGGGACTACGGGCAATCAGCCCCAGCATTTT.

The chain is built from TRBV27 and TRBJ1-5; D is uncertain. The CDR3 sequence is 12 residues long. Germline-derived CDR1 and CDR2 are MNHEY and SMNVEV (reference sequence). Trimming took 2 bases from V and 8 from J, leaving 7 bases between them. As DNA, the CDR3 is TGTGCCAGCAGTTTAATCGGAGAGCCCCAGCATTTT. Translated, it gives CASSLIGEPQHF.

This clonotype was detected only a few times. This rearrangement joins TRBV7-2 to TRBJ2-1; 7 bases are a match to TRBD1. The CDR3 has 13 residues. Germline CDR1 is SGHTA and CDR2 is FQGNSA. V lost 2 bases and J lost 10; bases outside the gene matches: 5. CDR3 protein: CASSLNFRGEQFF. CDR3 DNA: TGTGCCAGCAGCTTAAATTTCAGGGGGGAGCAGTTCTTC.

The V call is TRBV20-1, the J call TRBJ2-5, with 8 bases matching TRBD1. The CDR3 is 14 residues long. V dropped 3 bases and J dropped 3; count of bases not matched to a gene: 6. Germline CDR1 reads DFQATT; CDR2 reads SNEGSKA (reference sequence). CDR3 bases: TGCAGTGCTAGGGGGACAGGAGGAGAAGAGACCCAGTACTTC. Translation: CSARGTGGEETQYF.

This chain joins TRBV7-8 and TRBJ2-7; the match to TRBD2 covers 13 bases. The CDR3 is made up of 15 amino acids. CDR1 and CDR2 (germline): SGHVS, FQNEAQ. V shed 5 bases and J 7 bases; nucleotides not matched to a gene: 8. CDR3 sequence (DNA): TGTGCCAGCAGCCCAGGACTAGCGGGAGCCCGGGAGCAGTACTTC. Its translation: CASSPGLAGAREQYF.

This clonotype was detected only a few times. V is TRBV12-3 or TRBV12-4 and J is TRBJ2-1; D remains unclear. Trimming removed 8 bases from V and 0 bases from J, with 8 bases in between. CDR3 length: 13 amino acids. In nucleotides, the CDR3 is TGTGCCAGCCAGCTCTTCTCCTACAATGAGCAGTTCTTC. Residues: CASQLFSYNEQFF.

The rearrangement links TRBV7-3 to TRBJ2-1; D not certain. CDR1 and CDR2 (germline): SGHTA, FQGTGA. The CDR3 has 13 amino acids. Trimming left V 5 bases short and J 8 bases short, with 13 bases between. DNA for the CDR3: TGTGCCAGCAGCCCTATAGGCGGTTATGAGCAGTTCTTC. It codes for CASSPIGGYEQFF.

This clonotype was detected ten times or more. CDR3 DNA: TGTGCCAGCTCGAGGCAGATCTATGGCTACACCTTC. Translation gives CASSRQIYGYTF. This rearrangement joins TRBV6-1 to TRBJ1-2; unclear D gene. The germline V gene encodes CDR1 MNHNS and CDR2 SASEGT. CDR3 length: 12 amino acids. Trimming left V 8 bases short and J 4 bases short, with 11 bases between.

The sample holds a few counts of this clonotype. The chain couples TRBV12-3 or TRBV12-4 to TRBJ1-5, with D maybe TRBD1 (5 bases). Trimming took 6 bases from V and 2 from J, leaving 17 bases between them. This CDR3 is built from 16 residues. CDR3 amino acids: CASSDPGRGGNQPQHF. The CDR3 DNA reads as TGTGCCAGCAGCGACCCGGGACGAGGGGGCAATCAGCCCCAGCATTTT.